Listed below are T cell receptor beta chains from one sample, sequenced in a study of blood T cells in healthy people across ages. TCRdb reprocessed the 5' RACE reads via MiXCR and lists one record per CDR3 protein. Among 1.5 million to 1.9 million distinct CDR3 sequences, roughly 43% were seen once, and the ten largest hold more than 4%. Sequenced: blood. The receptors originated from a woman aged 18-29 years in good health. CDR3s include the opening cysteine and the closing phenylalanine or tryptophan. The D gene is left open where the match is weak. Rows may omit the clone size; those that give it use once, few, many or a size class.

clone_size: -; d_call: -; cdr3_length: 18; j_call: TRBJ1-1; v_call: TRBV10-3; cdr3_nt: TGTGCCATCACTCAGGGAGAAGGCGTCCACCGAAGGGGGTTCGAAGCTTTCTTT; cdr3_aa: CAITQGEGVHRRGFEAFF
clone_size: -; d_call: -; cdr3_length: 14; j_call: TRBJ1-6; v_call: TRBV7-9; cdr3_nt: TGTGCCAGCAGCGCCGAAGGCGTTAGTTCACCCCTCCACTTT; cdr3_aa: CASSAEGVSSPLHF
clone_size: -; d_call: -; cdr3_length: 14; j_call: TRBJ2-7; v_call: TRBV27; cdr3_nt: TGTGCCAGCAGTTCATACCGATCCTCCTACGAGCAGTACTTC; cdr3_aa: CASSSYRSSYEQYF
clone_size: few; d_call: TRBD2; cdr3_length: 17; j_call: TRBJ2-5; v_call: TRBV7-2; cdr3_nt: TGTGCCAGCAGCTTTAGACTAGCGGGGGGGCCCGTGGAGACCCAGTACTTC; cdr3_aa: CASSFRLAGGPVETQYF
clone_size: -; d_call: TRBD1; cdr3_length: 14; j_call: TRBJ1-4; v_call: TRBV10-3; cdr3_nt: TGTGCCATCAGTCGACAGGGGGCTAATGAAAAACTGTTTTTT; cdr3_aa: CAISRQGANEKLFF
clone_size: few; d_call: -; cdr3_length: 15; j_call: TRBJ2-4; v_call: TRBV11-2; cdr3_nt: TGTGCCAGCAGCCTACGCCACACGGGGGATAACATTCAGTACTTC; cdr3_aa: CASSLRHTGDNIQYF
clone_size: -; d_call: -; cdr3_length: 17; j_call: TRBJ1-6; v_call: TRBV4-3; cdr3_nt: TGCGCCAGCAGCCAAGAATACGCGAGCTCCTATAATTCACCCCTCCACTTT; cdr3_aa: CASSQEYASSYNSPLHF
clone_size: -; d_call: -; cdr3_length: 15; j_call: TRBJ1-1; v_call: TRBV5-1; cdr3_nt: TGCGCCAGCAGCTTCTGGGCAGAACTGAACACTGAAGCTTTCTTT; cdr3_aa: CASSFWAELNTEAFF
clone_size: few; d_call: -; cdr3_length: 13; j_call: TRBJ1-5; v_call: TRBV28; cdr3_nt: TGTGCCAGCAGGCAGGGTCCCCTTCAGCCCCAGCATTTT; cdr3_aa: CASRQGPLQPQHF
clone_size: -; d_call: -; cdr3_length: 12; j_call: TRBJ2-1; v_call: TRBV28; cdr3_nt: TGTGCCAGCAGTCCCGGGACAACAAAACAGTTCTTC; cdr3_aa: CASSPGTTKQFF
clone_size: -; d_call: -; cdr3_length: 15; j_call: TRBJ2-6; v_call: TRBV12-3/TRBV12-4; cdr3_nt: TGTGCCAGCAGTTTGCGCGGATCCGGGGCCAACGCCCTGACTTTC; cdr3_aa: CASSLRGSGANALTF
clone_size: once; d_call: -; cdr3_length: 17; j_call: TRBJ2-1; v_call: TRBV4-3; cdr3_nt: TGCGCCAGCAGCCAAGAACCGGCAGGAATTGGATACAATGAGCAGTTCTTC; cdr3_aa: CASSQEPAGIGYNEQFF
clone_size: -; d_call: TRBD1; cdr3_length: 15; j_call: TRBJ1-6; v_call: TRBV18; cdr3_nt: TGTGCCAGCTCACTCCGACAGGGAACGGATTCACCCCTCCACTTT; cdr3_aa: CASSLRQGTDSPLHF
clone_size: -; d_call: TRBD1; cdr3_length: 14; j_call: TRBJ1-5; v_call: TRBV10-3; cdr3_nt: TGTGCCATCAGTTCACAGGGGGCGAATCAGCCCCAGCATTTT; cdr3_aa: CAISSQGANQPQHF
clone_size: few; d_call: TRBD2; cdr3_length: 16; j_call: TRBJ2-7; v_call: TRBV20-1; cdr3_nt: TGCAGTGCTAGAGATACTAGCGGGAGGGGTTTCAACGAGCAGTACTTC; cdr3_aa: CSARDTSGRGFNEQYF
clone_size: -; d_call: -; cdr3_length: 15; j_call: TRBJ1-2; v_call: TRBV7-2; cdr3_nt: TGTGCCAGCAGCCTAGGGCAGGGGTCGTTTTATGGCTACACCTTC; cdr3_aa: CASSLGQGSFYGYTF
clone_size: -; d_call: -; cdr3_length: 15; j_call: TRBJ2-1; v_call: TRBV7-2; cdr3_nt: TGTGCCAGCAGCTTTAGAGCCGATTCCTACAATGAGCAGTTCTTC; cdr3_aa: CASSFRADSYNEQFF
clone_size: few; d_call: TRBD1; cdr3_length: 12; j_call: TRBJ2-3; v_call: TRBV29-1; cdr3_nt: TGCAGCGTAGGGACAGTTACAGATACGCAGTATTTT; cdr3_aa: CSVGTVTDTQYF
clone_size: once; d_call: -; cdr3_length: 13; j_call: TRBJ1-4; v_call: TRBV18; cdr3_nt: TGTGCCAGCGGTCGATCAACTAATGAAAAACTGTTTTTT; cdr3_aa: CASGRSTNEKLFF
clone_size: -; d_call: -; cdr3_length: 16; j_call: TRBJ2-5; v_call: TRBV12-3/TRBV12-4; cdr3_nt: TGTGCCAGCAGCCCCGGGGAGCGGAACTCCTACAATGAGCAGTACTTC; cdr3_aa: CASSPGERNSYNEQYF
clone_size: many; d_call: -; cdr3_length: 14; j_call: TRBJ2-7; v_call: TRBV24-1; cdr3_nt: TGTGCCACCAGTGACCAACAAAAGCCTTACGAGCAGTACTTC; cdr3_aa: CATSDQQKPYEQYF
clone_size: few; d_call: -; cdr3_length: 13; j_call: TRBJ1-2; v_call: TRBV25-1; cdr3_nt: TGTGCCAGCAGTGAACAGGGGTTGGGTGGCTACACCTTC; cdr3_aa: CASSEQGLGGYTF
clone_size: few; d_call: -; cdr3_length: 15; j_call: TRBJ2-4; v_call: TRBV3-1; cdr3_nt: TGTGCCAGCAGCCAGTCAGGTAGAGCCAAAAACATTCAGTACTTC; cdr3_aa: CASSQSGRAKNIQYF
clone_size: -; d_call: -; cdr3_length: 14; j_call: TRBJ1-5; v_call: TRBV20-1; cdr3_nt: TGCAGTGCTACCGGGACTAACAGCAATCAGCCCCAGCATTTT; cdr3_aa: CSATGTNSNQPQHF
clone_size: -; d_call: TRBD2; cdr3_length: 17; j_call: TRBJ2-7; v_call: TRBV7-6; cdr3_nt: TGTGCCAGCAGCTTAGATACTAGCGGCTCCCCCTACAATGAGCAGTACTTC; cdr3_aa: CASSLDTSGSPYNEQYF
clone_size: -; d_call: -; cdr3_length: 14; j_call: TRBJ2-3; v_call: TRBV27; cdr3_nt: TGTGCCAGCAGCCCCCAGTCTAGCACAGATACGCAGTATTTT; cdr3_aa: CASSPQSSTDTQYF
clone_size: -; d_call: TRBD1; cdr3_length: 15; j_call: TRBJ2-1; v_call: TRBV7-7; cdr3_nt: TGTGCTAGCAGCCACGGGGACAGGGCATACAATGAGCAGTTCTTC; cdr3_aa: CASSHGDRAYNEQFF
clone_size: -; d_call: -; cdr3_length: 15; j_call: TRBJ2-7; v_call: TRBV7-2; cdr3_nt: TGTGCCAGCAGCTTAGAACCACGAAGCTCCTACGAGCAGTACTTC; cdr3_aa: CASSLEPRSSYEQYF
clone_size: -; d_call: TRBD2; cdr3_length: 15; j_call: TRBJ2-2; v_call: TRBV6-2/TRBV6-3; cdr3_nt: TGTGCCAGTACCCCGGGACTAAGGAACACCGGGGAGCTGTTTTTT; cdr3_aa: CASTPGLRNTGELFF
clone_size: -; d_call: -; cdr3_length: 14; j_call: TRBJ2-7; v_call: TRBV18; cdr3_nt: TGTGCCAGCTCACGGCCGGCGGACTCCTACGAGCAGTACTTC; cdr3_aa: CASSRPADSYEQYF
clone_size: -; d_call: -; cdr3_length: 15; j_call: TRBJ1-2; v_call: TRBV25-1; cdr3_nt: TGTGCCAGCAGTGAATTGGGGAGGGGAAGCTATGGCTACACCTTC; cdr3_aa: CASSELGRGSYGYTF